The TCR beta chain under discussion was sequenced for a study of tumor-infiltrating lymphocytes in primary liver carcinoma. Study-wide context: Recorded tumor stage was T1-T3 N0M0, with diameters of roughly 4 to 10 cm.

Using a constant-region primer together with ProtoScript II reverse transcriptase, TCR beta cDNA was made from 500 ng of total RNA. Nested multiplex PCR, run for three rounds with slightly modified ARM-PCR, yielded TCR beta libraries. TRBV1-TRBV30 forward and Cbeta reverse primers drove the first two roughly 9-cycle rounds. TCRdb independently ran MiXCR on the multiplex PCR reads; one entry per CDR3 protein. The sample includes tens of thousands of distinct CDR3 sequences, 60% to 85% seen only once; the top ten take less than 55%. With respect to this clonotype: One end of the junction does not line up with germline, which may come from a read error.

Germline CDR1 and CDR2: SGHAT and FQNNGV. This CDR3 is built from 16 residues. Unsorted bulk tissue of about 18-32 mg yielded co-extracted RNA and DNA. Material: liver tumor tissue from sampling region 3. Specified subset: tumor region T3, left-lateral pole. The source of this sequence is a man aged 40-49 years with primary liver carcinoma and hepatitis B virus infection. The chain carries TRBV11-2 and TRBJ2-5; TRBD2 aligns across 7 bases. The CDR3 region is CVSSQLLVGGKETQYF. Here the CDR3 DNA reads TGTGTCAGCAGCCAACTCCTGGTGGGGGGGAAAGAGACCCAGTACTTC. Filled out from reference TRBV11-2 and TRBJ2-5, the complete variable domain reads EAGVAQSPRYKIIEKRQSVAFWCNPISGHATLYWYQQILGQGPKLLIQFQNNGVVDDSQLPKDRFSAERLKGVDSTLKIQPAKLEDSAVYLCVSSQLLVGGKETQYFGPGTRLLVL.